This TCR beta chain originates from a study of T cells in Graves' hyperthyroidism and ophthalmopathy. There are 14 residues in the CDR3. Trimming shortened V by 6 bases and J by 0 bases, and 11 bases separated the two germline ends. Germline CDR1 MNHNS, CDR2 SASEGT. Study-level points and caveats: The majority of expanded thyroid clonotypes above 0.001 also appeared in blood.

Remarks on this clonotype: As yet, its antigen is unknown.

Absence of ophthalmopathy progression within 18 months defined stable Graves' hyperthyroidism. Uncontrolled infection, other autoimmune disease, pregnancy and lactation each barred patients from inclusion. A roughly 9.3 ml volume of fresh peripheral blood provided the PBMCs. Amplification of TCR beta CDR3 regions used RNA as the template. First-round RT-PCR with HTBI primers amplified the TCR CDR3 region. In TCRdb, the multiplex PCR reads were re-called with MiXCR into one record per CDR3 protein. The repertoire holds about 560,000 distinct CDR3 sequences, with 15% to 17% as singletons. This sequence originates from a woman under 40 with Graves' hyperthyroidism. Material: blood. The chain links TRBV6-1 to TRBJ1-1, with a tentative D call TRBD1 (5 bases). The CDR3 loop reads CASRTGLMNTEAFF. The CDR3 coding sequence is TGTGCCAGCAGAACGGGGCTCATGAACACTGAAGCTTTCTTT.